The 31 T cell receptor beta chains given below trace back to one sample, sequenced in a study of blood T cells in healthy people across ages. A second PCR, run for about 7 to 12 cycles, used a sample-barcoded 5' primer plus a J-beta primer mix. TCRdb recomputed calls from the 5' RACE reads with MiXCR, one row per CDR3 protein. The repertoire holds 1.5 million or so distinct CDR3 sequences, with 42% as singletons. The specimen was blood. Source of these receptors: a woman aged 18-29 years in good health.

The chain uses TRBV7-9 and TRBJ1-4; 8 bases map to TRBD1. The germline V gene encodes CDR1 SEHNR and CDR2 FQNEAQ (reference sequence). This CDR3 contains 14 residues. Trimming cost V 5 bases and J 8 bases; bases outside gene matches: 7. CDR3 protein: CASSLEGTGEKLFF. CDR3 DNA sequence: TGTGCCAGCAGCCTCGAAGGGACAGGAGAAAAACTGTTTTTT.

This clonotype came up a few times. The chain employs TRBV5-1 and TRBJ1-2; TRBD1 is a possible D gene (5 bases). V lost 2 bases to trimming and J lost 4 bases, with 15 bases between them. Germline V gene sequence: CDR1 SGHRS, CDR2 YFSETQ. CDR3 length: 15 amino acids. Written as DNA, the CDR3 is TGCGCCAGCAGCTTCGAGGGACTCTCGGGCTATGGCTACACCTTC. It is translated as CASSFEGLSGYGYTF.

The CDR3 region is CSGFNNEQFF. The CDR3 coding sequence is TGCAGCGGTTTCAACAATGAGCAGTTCTTC. The chain couples TRBV29-1 to TRBJ2-1; D is ambiguous. This CDR3 region has 10 residues. CDR1 SQVTM and CDR2 ANQGSEA come from the germline V gene. The V end lost 7 bases, the J end lost 5 bases, and 6 bases lay between the germline ends.

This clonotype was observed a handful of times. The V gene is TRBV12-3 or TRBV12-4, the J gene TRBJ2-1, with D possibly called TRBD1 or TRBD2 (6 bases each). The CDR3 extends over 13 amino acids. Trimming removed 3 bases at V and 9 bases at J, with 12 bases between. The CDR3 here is CASSLGGTSEQFF. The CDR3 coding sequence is TGTGCCAGCAGTTTGGGCGGGACAAGTGAGCAGTTCTTC.

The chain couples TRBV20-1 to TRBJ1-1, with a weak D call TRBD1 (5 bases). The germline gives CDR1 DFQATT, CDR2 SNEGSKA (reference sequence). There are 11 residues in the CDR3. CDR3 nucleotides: TGCAGGACGGCCGGGGGGAAACAAGCTTTCTTT. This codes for CRTAGGKQAFF.

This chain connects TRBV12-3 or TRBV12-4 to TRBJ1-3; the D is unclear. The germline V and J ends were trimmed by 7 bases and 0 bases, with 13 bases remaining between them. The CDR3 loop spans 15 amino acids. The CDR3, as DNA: TGTGCCAGCAACGACGGGGTCAGCTCTGGAAACACCATATATTTT. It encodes CASNDGVSSGNTIYF.

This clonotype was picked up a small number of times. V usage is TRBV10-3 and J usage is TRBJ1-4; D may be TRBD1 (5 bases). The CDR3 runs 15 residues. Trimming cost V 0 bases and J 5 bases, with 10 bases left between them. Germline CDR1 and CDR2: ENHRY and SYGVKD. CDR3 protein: CAISESGGHNEKLFF. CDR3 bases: TGTGCCATCAGTGAGTCTGGCGGACACAATGAAAAACTGTTTTTT.

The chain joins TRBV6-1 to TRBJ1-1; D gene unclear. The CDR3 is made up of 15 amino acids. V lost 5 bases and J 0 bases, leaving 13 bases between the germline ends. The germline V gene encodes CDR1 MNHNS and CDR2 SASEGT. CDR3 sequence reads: CASSLSYGLNTEAFF. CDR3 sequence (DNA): TGTGCCAGCAGTTTAAGTTATGGCTTGAACACTGAAGCTTTCTTT.

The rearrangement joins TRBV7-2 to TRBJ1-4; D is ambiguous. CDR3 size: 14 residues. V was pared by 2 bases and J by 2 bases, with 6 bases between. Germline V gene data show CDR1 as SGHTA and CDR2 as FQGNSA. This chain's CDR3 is CASSLYVTNEKLFF. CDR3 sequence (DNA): TGTGCCAGCAGCTTATATGTCACTAATGAAAAACTGTTTTTT.

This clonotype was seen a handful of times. Written as DNA, the CDR3 is TGTGCCAGCAGCCCCTCCGGGGCAGGGGAACACGAGCAGTACTTC. It translates to CASSPSGAGEHEQYF. The chain has TRBV16 and TRBJ2-7; the D gene is possibly TRBD1 (6 bases). Between the trimmed V and J ends, which lost 4 bases and 5 bases, there was a span of 18 bases. The CDR3 is 15 residues long. Germline CDR1 and CDR2: KGHSY and FQNENV.

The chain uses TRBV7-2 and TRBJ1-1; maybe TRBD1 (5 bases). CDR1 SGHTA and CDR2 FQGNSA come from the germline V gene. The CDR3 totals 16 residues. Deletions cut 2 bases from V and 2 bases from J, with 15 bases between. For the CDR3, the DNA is TGTGCCAGCAGCTTAAATTCTGCGACAGCCAACACTGAAGCTTTCTTT. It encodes CASSLNSATANTEAFF.

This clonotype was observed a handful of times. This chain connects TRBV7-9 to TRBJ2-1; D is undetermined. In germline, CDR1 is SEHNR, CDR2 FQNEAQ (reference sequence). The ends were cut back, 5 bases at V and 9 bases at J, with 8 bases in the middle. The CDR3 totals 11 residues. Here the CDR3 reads CASSLQIEQFF. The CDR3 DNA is TGTGCCAGCAGCCTCCAGATTGAGCAGTTCTTC.

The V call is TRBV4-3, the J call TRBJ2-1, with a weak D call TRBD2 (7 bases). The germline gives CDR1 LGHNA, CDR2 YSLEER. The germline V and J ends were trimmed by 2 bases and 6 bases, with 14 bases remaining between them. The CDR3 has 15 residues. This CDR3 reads CASSQSRGGINEQFF. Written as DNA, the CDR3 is TGCGCCAGCAGCCAATCGAGGGGGGGGATCAATGAGCAGTTCTTC.

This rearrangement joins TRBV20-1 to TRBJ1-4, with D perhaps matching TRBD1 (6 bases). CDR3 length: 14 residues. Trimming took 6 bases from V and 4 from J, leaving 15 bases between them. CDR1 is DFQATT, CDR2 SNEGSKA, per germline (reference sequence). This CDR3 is CSALSGGHNEKLFF. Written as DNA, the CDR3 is TGCAGTGCCCTCTCTGGGGGCCATAATGAAAAACTGTTTTTT.

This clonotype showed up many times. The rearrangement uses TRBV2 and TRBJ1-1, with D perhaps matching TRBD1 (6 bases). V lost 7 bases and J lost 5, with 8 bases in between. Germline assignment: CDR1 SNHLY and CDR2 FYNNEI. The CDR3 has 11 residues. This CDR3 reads CASKGGTEAFF. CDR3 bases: TGTGCCAGCAAGGGGGGAACTGAAGCTTTCTTT.

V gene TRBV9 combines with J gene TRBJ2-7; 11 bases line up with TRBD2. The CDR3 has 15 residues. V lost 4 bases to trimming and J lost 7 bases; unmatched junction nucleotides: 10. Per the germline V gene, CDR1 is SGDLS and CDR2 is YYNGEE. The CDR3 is CASSPSGGHYNEQYF. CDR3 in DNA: TGTGCCAGCAGCCCTAGCGGGGGGCACTACAATGAGCAGTACTTC.

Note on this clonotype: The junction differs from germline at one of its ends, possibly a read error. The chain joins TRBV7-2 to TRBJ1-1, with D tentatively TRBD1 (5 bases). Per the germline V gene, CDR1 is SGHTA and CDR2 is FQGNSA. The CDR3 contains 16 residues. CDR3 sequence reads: CASSSRQRPPNTEAFF. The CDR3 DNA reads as TGTGCCAGCAGCTCCAGACAGCGGCCCCCGAACACTGAGGCTTTCTTT.

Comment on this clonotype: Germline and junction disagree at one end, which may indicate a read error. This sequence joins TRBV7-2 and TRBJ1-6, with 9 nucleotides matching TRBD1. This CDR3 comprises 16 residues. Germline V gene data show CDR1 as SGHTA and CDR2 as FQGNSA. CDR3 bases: TGTGCCAGCAGCTTCGAAAGGACAGGGGCAAATTCGCCCCCCCACTTT. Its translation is CASSFERTGANSPPHF.

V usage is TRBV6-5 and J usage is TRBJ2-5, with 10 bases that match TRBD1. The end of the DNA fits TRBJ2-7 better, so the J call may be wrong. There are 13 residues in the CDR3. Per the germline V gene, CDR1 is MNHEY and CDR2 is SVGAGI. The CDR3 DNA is TGTGCCAGCACTCAAGGACAGGGGGGCGAGCAGTACTTC. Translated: CASTQGQGGEQYF.

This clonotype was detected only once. The CDR3 sequence: CSARTEGWRGDLDTQYF. For the CDR3, the DNA is TGCAGTGCTAGGACAGAGGGATGGCGGGGCGACCTAGATACGCAGTATTTT. This rearrangement joins TRBV20-1 to TRBJ2-3; D is perhaps TRBD2 (6 bases). Deletions cut 3 bases from V and 5 bases from J, with 24 bases between. The CDR3 spans 17 residues. Germline assignment: CDR1 DFQATT and CDR2 SNEGSKA (reference sequence).

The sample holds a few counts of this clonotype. As DNA, the CDR3 is TGTGCCAGCAGCCCGAGCGGGAACTTACAAGAGACCCAGTACTTC. Encoded protein: CASSPSGNLQETQYF. The V gene is TRBV11-2, the J gene TRBJ2-5, with 7 bases lining up with TRBD2. V lost 5 bases to trimming and J lost 2 bases; unmatched junction nucleotides: 8. Germline CDR1 reads SGHAT; CDR2 reads FQNNGV. This CDR3 is built from 15 residues.

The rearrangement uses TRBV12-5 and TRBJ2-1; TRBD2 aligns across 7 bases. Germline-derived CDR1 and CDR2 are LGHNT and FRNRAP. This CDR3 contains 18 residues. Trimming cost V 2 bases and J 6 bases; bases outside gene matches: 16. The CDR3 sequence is CASGLPKLARPGLNEQFF. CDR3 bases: TGTGCTAGTGGTTTGCCTAAACTAGCGCGACCTGGTCTCAATGAGCAGTTCTTC.

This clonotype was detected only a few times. CDR3 bases: TGTGCCAGCAGTTCGACTAGTAACAATGAGCAGTTCTTC. Protein product: CASSSTSNNEQFF. This chain connects TRBV6-1 to TRBJ2-1, with D tentatively TRBD2 (6 bases). V lost 5 bases, J lost 5 bases, and 10 bases lay in between. The CDR3 runs 13 residues. CDR1 MNHNS and CDR2 SASEGT come from the germline V gene.

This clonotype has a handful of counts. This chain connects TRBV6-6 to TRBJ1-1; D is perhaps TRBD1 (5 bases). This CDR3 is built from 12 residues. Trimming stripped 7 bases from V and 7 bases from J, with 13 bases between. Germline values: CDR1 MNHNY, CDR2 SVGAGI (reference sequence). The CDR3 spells CASTMQGLEAFF. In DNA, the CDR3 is TGTGCCAGCACTATGCAGGGACTTGAAGCTTTCTTT.

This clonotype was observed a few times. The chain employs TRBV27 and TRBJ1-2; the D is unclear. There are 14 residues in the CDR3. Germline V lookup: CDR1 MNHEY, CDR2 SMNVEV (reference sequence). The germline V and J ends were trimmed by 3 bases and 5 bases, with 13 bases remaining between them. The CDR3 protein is CASSFAADGYGYTF. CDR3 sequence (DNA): TGTGCCAGCAGTTTCGCGGCAGACGGTTATGGCTACACCTTC.

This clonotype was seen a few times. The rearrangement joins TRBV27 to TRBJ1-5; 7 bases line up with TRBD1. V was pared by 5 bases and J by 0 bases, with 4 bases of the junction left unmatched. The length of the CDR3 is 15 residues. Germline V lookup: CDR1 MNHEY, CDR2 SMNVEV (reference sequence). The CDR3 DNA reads TGTGCCAGCAGTGCCGGGACAGTTAGCAATCAGCCCCAGCATTTT. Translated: CASSAGTVSNQPQHF.

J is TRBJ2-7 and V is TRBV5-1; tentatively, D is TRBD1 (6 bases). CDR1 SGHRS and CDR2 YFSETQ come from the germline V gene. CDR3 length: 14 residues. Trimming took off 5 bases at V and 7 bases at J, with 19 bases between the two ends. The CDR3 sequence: CASRVGRARGEQYF. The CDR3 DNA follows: TGCGCCAGCAGAGTAGGCAGGGCTAGGGGGGAGCAGTACTTC.

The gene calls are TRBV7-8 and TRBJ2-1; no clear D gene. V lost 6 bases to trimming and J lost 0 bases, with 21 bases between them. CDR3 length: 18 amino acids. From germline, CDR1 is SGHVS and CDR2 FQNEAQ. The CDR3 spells CASSFLPGPPSSYNEQFF. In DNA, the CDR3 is TGTGCCAGCAGTTTCCTACCCGGGCCCCCCAGCTCCTACAATGAGCAGTTCTTC.

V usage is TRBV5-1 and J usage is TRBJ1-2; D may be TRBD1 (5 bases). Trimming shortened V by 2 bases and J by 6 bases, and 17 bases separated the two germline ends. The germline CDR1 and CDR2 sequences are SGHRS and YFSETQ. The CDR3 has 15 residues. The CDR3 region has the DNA TGCGCCAGCAGCTTCCTGCCCGATACCAGGGATGGCTACACCTTC. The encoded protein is CASSFLPDTRDGYTF.

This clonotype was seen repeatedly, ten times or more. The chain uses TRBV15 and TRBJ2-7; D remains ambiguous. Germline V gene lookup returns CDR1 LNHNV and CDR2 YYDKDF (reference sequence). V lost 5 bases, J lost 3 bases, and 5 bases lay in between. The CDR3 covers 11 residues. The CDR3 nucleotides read TGTGCCACCAGCCCGGGCTACGAGCAGTACTTC. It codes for CATSPGYEQYF.

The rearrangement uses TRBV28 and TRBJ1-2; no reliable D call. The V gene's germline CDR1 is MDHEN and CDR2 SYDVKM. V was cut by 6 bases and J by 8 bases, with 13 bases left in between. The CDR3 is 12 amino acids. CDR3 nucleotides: TGTGCCAGCAGCACCATGGGGATGGGCTACACCTTC. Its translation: CASSTMGMGYTF.